These T cell receptor beta chains were read from a single sample in a study of neurological immune-mediated disorders. TCRdb called the 5' RACE reads again in MiXCR, with one record for every CDR3 protein. The table has tens of thousands of distinct CDR3 sequences, 4% to 6% seen once. The specimen was PBMCs. The receptors come from a man aged 18 to 29 with multiple sclerosis. CDR3s include the opening cysteine and the closing phenylalanine or tryptophan. Fields, in order: CDR3 protein, CDR3 DNA, D gene, J gene, V gene, clone size. A D gene is named only where the DNA matches it firmly. Part of the rows lack a size; the others show once, few, many or a class for expanded clones.

cdr3_aa: CASIPTSGRLETQYF; cdr3_nt: TGTGCCAGCATTCCTACTAGCGGGAGGTTGGAGACCCAGTACTTC; d_call: TRBD2; j_call: TRBJ2-5; v_call: TRBV7-2; clone_size: many
cdr3_aa: CASSKQRSSYEQYF; cdr3_nt: TGTGCCAGCAGTAAACAGAGGAGCTCCTACGAGCAGTACTTC; d_call: .; j_call: TRBJ2-7; v_call: TRBV6-6; clone_size: many
cdr3_aa: CASSKGLAGETQYF; cdr3_nt: TGCGCCAGCAGCAAGGGACTAGCGGGAGAGACCCAGTACTTC; d_call: TRBD2; j_call: TRBJ2-5; v_call: TRBV5-1; clone_size: many
cdr3_aa: CASSAGDSSYEQYF; cdr3_nt: TGTGCCAGTAGTGCCGGTGATAGCTCCTACGAGCAGTACTTC; d_call: .; j_call: TRBJ2-7; v_call: TRBV19; clone_size: many
cdr3_aa: CSARAPGGGYTF; cdr3_nt: TGCAGTGCTAGAGCCCCAGGGGGAGGCTACACCTTC; d_call: TRBD1; j_call: TRBJ1-2; v_call: TRBV20-1; clone_size: many
cdr3_aa: CSASGETQYF; cdr3_nt: TGCAGTGCTAGCGGAGAGACCCAGTACTTC; d_call: .; j_call: TRBJ2-5; v_call: TRBV20-1; clone_size: many
cdr3_aa: CASSSDRVSGEQYF; cdr3_nt: TGTGCCAGCAGCTCGGACAGGGTTTCTGGCGAGCAGTACTTC; d_call: TRBD1; j_call: TRBJ2-7; v_call: TRBV11-3; clone_size: many
cdr3_aa: CSGLAGGPKDTQYF; cdr3_nt: TGCAGTGGTCTAGCGGGGGGGCCTAAAGATACGCAGTATTTT; d_call: TRBD2; j_call: TRBJ2-3; v_call: TRBV20-1; clone_size: many
cdr3_aa: CSARVGRTKDGYTF; cdr3_nt: TGCAGTGCTAGGGTGGGGCGCACAAAGGATGGCTACACCTTC; d_call: .; j_call: TRBJ1-2; v_call: TRBV20-1; clone_size: many
cdr3_aa: CASSLDAGELFF; cdr3_nt: TGCGCCAGCAGTTTAGATGCCGGGGAGCTGTTTTTT; d_call: .; j_call: TRBJ2-2; v_call: TRBV5-1; clone_size: many
cdr3_aa: CSAPRDRLAKNIQYF; cdr3_nt: TGCAGTGCTCCCCGGGACAGGCTAGCCAAAAACATTCAGTACTTC; d_call: TRBD1; j_call: TRBJ2-4; v_call: TRBV20-1; clone_size: many
cdr3_aa: CASSHTGGASGGSKKNIQYF; cdr3_nt: TGTGCCAGCAGCCACACCGGAGGGGCAAGCGGGGGGTCAAAGAAAAACATTCAGTACTTC; d_call: TRBD2; j_call: TRBJ2-4; v_call: TRBV3-1; clone_size: .
cdr3_aa: CASKQGATDTQYF; cdr3_nt: TGTGCCAGCAAACAGGGGGCAACAGATACGCAGTATTTT; d_call: TRBD1; j_call: TRBJ2-3; v_call: TRBV28; clone_size: many
cdr3_aa: CASSLTSYEQYF; cdr3_nt: TGTGCCAGCAGCTTAACTAGCTACGAGCAGTACTTC; d_call: .; j_call: TRBJ2-7; v_call: TRBV7-2; clone_size: many
cdr3_aa: CASSSLWREGRGRRQFF; cdr3_nt: TGTGCCAGCAGTTCCCTTTGGCGGGAGGGCCGGGGGCGGAGGCAGTTCTTC; d_call: TRBD2; j_call: TRBJ2-1; v_call: TRBV27; clone_size: .
cdr3_aa: CASSAGSKMNTEAFF; cdr3_nt: TGTGCCAGCAGCGCGGGTTCGAAAATGAACACTGAAGCTTTCTTT; d_call: .; j_call: TRBJ1-1; v_call: TRBV7-2; clone_size: few
cdr3_aa: CASSQGTASPTGGYTF; cdr3_nt: TGTGCCAGCAGCCAGGGGACGGCTAGCCCTACTGGGGGCTACACCTTC; d_call: .; j_call: TRBJ1-2; v_call: TRBV3-1; clone_size: many
cdr3_aa: CASSLAPRLAGGQGDTQYF; cdr3_nt: TGTGCCAGCAGTTTAGCCCCTAGACTAGCGGGAGGCCAAGGGGATACGCAGTATTTT; d_call: TRBD2; j_call: TRBJ2-3; v_call: TRBV12-3/TRBV12-4; clone_size: many
cdr3_aa: CSAREEGTDTQYF; cdr3_nt: TGCAGTGCTAGAGAAGAGGGGACAGATACGCAGTATTTT; d_call: .; j_call: TRBJ2-3; v_call: TRBV20-1; clone_size: many
cdr3_aa: CSATDPFSEGADTQYF; cdr3_nt: TGCAGTGCTACCGACCCTTTTTCTGAGGGGGCAGATACGCAGTATTTT; d_call: .; j_call: TRBJ2-3; v_call: TRBV20-1; clone_size: many
cdr3_aa: CSARGGQVNQPQHF; cdr3_nt: TGCAGTGCTAGAGGAGGACAAGTGAATCAGCCCCAGCATTTT; d_call: .; j_call: TRBJ1-5; v_call: TRBV20-1; clone_size: many
cdr3_aa: CASSLAAGSEKLFF; cdr3_nt: TGTGCCAGCAGTTTAGCGGCAGGTAGTGAAAAACTGTTTTTT; d_call: .; j_call: TRBJ1-4; v_call: TRBV28; clone_size: many
cdr3_aa: CASSLGSGNTIYF; cdr3_nt: TGTGCCAGCAGCTTGGGGTCTGGAAACACCATATATTTT; d_call: .; j_call: TRBJ1-3; v_call: TRBV7-9; clone_size: many
cdr3_aa: CASSQGTSSGNEQFF; cdr3_nt: TGCGCCAGCAGCCAAGGGACTTCCTCAGGCAATGAGCAGTTCTTC; d_call: .; j_call: TRBJ2-1; v_call: TRBV4-3; clone_size: many
cdr3_aa: CSVGRGDILNNEQFF; cdr3_nt: TGCAGCGTAGGTCGTGGGGACATTCTTAACAATGAGCAGTTCTTC; d_call: .; j_call: TRBJ2-1; v_call: TRBV29-1; clone_size: many
cdr3_aa: CASSSYRGNIQYF; cdr3_nt: TGTGCCAGCAGCTCCTACAGGGGGAACATTCAGTACTTC; d_call: TRBD1; j_call: TRBJ2-4; v_call: TRBV7-9; clone_size: .
cdr3_aa: CSAIWDPNQPQHF; cdr3_nt: TGCAGTGCTATCTGGGACCCAAATCAGCCCCAGCATTTT; d_call: .; j_call: TRBJ1-5; v_call: TRBV20-1; clone_size: .
cdr3_aa: CSATPSGPGNTIYF; cdr3_nt: TGCAGTGCTACCCCCTCTGGGCCTGGAAACACCATATATTTT; d_call: .; j_call: TRBJ1-3; v_call: TRBV20-1; clone_size: many
cdr3_aa: CASTSLGGTEAFF; cdr3_nt: TGTGCCAGCACCAGCCTCGGGGGCACTGAAGCTTTCTTT; d_call: .; j_call: TRBJ1-1; v_call: TRBV6-6; clone_size: many
cdr3_aa: CSARLAGGGETQYF; cdr3_nt: TGCAGTGCCCGACTAGCGGGGGGTGGAGAGACCCAGTACTTC; d_call: TRBD2; j_call: TRBJ2-5; v_call: TRBV20-1; clone_size: .
cdr3_aa: CSASLAGWEQYF; cdr3_nt: TGCAGTGCTAGCTTAGCAGGGTGGGAGCAGTACTTC; d_call: .; j_call: TRBJ2-7; v_call: TRBV20-1; clone_size: many
cdr3_aa: CASSPMTGGWWSGYTF; cdr3_nt: TGTGCCAGCAGCCCCATGACAGGGGGATGGTGGTCTGGCTACACCTTC; d_call: TRBD1; j_call: TRBJ1-2; v_call: TRBV11-2; clone_size: many
cdr3_aa: CASSFAGGHEQFF; cdr3_nt: TGTGCCAGCAGTTTCGCGGGAGGTCATGAGCAGTTCTTC; d_call: TRBD2; j_call: TRBJ2-1; v_call: TRBV12-3/TRBV12-4; clone_size: many
cdr3_aa: CASSSSVTGTPNQPQHF; cdr3_nt: TGCGCCAGCAGCTCCTCCGTCACCGGGACACCTAATCAGCCCCAGCATTTT; d_call: .; j_call: TRBJ1-5; v_call: TRBV5-1; clone_size: many
cdr3_aa: CASSSGPHYGYTF; cdr3_nt: TGTGCCAGCAGCTCGGGACCGCACTATGGCTACACCTTC; d_call: .; j_call: TRBJ1-2; v_call: TRBV5-6; clone_size: many
cdr3_aa: CASSSGQGAGYEQYF; cdr3_nt: TGTGCCAGCAGCTCAGGACAGGGGGCAGGCTACGAGCAGTACTTC; d_call: TRBD1; j_call: TRBJ2-7; v_call: TRBV11-2; clone_size: many
cdr3_aa: CSASAGYNSPLNF; cdr3_nt: TGCAGTGCTAGTGCGGGGTATAATTCACCCCTCAACTTT; d_call: .; j_call: TRBJ1-6; v_call: TRBV20-1; clone_size: few
cdr3_aa: CAWSVGGIAGNEQYF; cdr3_nt: TGTGCCTGGAGTGTGGGCGGGATTGCGGGGAACGAGCAGTACTTC; d_call: .; j_call: TRBJ2-7; v_call: TRBV30; clone_size: .
cdr3_aa: CSARKGTETQYF; cdr3_nt: TGCAGTGCTAGAAAGGGTACAGAGACCCAGTACTTC; d_call: .; j_call: TRBJ2-5; v_call: TRBV20-1; clone_size: many
cdr3_aa: CASSEGVYQETQYF; cdr3_nt: TGTGCCAGCAGCGAGGGGGTGTACCAAGAGACCCAGTACTTC; d_call: .; j_call: TRBJ2-5; v_call: TRBV9; clone_size: many
cdr3_aa: CSASGPLLGGPFATNEKLFF; cdr3_nt: TGCAGTGCTAGCGGTCCACTTCTAGGCGGTCCATTTGCAACTAATGAAAAACTGTTTTTT; d_call: .; j_call: TRBJ1-4; v_call: TRBV20-1; clone_size: many
cdr3_aa: CSARTSGSGAYNEQFF; cdr3_nt: TGCAGTGCCAGGACTAGCGGGAGTGGGGCTTACAATGAGCAGTTCTTC; d_call: TRBD2; j_call: TRBJ2-1; v_call: TRBV20-1; clone_size: many
cdr3_aa: CASSQESRGVEKLFF; cdr3_nt: TGTGCCAGCAGCCAAGAATCCAGGGGGGTTGAAAAACTGTTTTTT; d_call: TRBD1; j_call: TRBJ1-4; v_call: TRBV3-1; clone_size: many
cdr3_aa: CASSLPEGVNTEAFF; cdr3_nt: TGTGCCAGCAGCTTGCCGGAGGGAGTGAACACTGAAGCTTTCTTT; d_call: .; j_call: TRBJ1-1; v_call: TRBV7-2; clone_size: many
cdr3_aa: CASSPIRGGSGYGYTF; cdr3_nt: TGTGCCAGCAGCCCTATCAGAGGGGGGTCTGGCTATGGCTACACCTTC; d_call: .; j_call: TRBJ1-2; v_call: TRBV11-2; clone_size: many